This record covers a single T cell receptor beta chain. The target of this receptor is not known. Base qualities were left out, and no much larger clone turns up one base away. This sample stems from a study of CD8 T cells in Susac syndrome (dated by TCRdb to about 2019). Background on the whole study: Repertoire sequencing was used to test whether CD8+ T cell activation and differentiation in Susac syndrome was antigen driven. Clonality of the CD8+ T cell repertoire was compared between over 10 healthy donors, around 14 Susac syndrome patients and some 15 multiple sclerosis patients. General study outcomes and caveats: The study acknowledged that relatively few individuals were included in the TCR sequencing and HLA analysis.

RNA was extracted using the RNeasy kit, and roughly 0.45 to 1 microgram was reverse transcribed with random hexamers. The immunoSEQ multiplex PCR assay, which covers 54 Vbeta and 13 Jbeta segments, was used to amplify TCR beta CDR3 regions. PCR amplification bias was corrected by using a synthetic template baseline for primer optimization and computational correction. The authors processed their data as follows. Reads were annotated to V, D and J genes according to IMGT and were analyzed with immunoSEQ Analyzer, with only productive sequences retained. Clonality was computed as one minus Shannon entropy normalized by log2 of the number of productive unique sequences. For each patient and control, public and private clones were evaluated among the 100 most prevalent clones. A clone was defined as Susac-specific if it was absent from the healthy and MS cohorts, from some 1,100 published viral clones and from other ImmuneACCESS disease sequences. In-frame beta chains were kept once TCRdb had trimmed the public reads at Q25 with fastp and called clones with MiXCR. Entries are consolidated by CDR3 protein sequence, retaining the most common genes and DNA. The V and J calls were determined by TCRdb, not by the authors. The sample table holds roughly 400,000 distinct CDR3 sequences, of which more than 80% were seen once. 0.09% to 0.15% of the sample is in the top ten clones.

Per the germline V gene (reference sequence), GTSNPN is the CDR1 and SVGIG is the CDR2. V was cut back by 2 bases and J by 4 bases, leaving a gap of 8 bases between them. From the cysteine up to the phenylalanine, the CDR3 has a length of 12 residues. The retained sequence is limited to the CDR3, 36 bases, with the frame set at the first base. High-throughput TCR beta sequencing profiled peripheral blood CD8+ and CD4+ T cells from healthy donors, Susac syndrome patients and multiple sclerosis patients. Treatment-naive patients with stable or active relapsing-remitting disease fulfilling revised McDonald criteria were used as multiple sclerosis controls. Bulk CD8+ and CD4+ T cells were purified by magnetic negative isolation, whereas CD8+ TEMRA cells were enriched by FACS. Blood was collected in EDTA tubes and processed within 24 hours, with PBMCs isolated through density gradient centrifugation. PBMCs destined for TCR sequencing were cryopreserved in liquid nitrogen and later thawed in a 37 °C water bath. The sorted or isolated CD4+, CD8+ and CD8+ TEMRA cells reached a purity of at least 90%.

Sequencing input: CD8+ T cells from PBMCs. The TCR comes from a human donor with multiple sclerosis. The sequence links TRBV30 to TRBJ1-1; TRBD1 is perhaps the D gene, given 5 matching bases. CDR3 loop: CAWSPRATEAFF. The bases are TGTGCCTGGAGTCCCAGGGCCACTGAAGCTTTCTTT.